This T cell receptor beta chain was captured in a study of cytomegalovirus exposure and HLA in healthy donors. The study's findings and limits: One later analysis reportedly identified an Asian-associated ancestry cluster that showed fewer N-insertions than the roughly 640-donor mean. Analyses of presence/absence relied on an assumption of roughly uniform sequencing depth across donors. Productive rates of about 90% or about 30% were seen for most TCR beta V segments in an earlier analysis. With high specificity and sensitivity, the classifier reportedly diagnosed cytomegalovirus status.

Germline CDR1 is LNHDA and CDR2 is SQIVND (reference sequence). The ends were cut back, 6 bases at V and 8 bases at J, with 14 bases in the middle. The CDR3 contains 13 residues. To note about this clone: Its antigen is unidentified.

60 Vbeta and 13 Jbeta primers were used in PCR. Here immunoSEQ multiplex PCR was the method, and the copy in TCRdb shows in-frame clones only, minus some. The profile shows approximately 120,000 clones, approximately 71% of them singletons. This receptor was identified in a woman between 70 and 85 years old in good health and CMV-seropositive. The V call is TRBV19, the J call TRBJ1-5, with a possible D match to TRBD1 (6 bases). The sequenced sample consisted of PBMCs. The CDR3 coding sequence is TGTGCCAGTAGCATACAGGGTATGAAGCCCCAGCATTTT. Translated, it gives CASSIQGMKPQHF.